This TCR beta chain appears in the sequencing data of a study of CD8+ T cells in alopecia areata. Sequencing used cDNA as its template, made by extracting RNA and reverse transcribing it. Sequencing was performed with immunoSEQ multiplex PCR; in TCRdb, only in-frame clones are kept and a portion is missing. This sample has about 110,000 clones; approximately 60% occur once, and the top ten carry 20% to 25%. Study-wide results and caveats: Scalp sequencing also captures normal skin's resident alphabeta T cells. Elevated clonality characterized lesional scalp relative to normal scalp, particularly in alopecia totalis/universalis.

A note on this clone: Antigen specificity is unknown.

PBMCs were stained for CD3, CD4 and CD8, and CD4+ and CD8+ T cells were sorted. Trimming shortened V by 4 bases and J by 2 bases, and 12 bases separated the two germline ends. The germline V gene encodes CDR1 LGHNA and CDR2 YNFKEQ. The CDR3 runs 14 residues. This clonotype was obtained from a human donor in good health. The sequenced sample was CD8+ T cells sorted from blood. J is TRBJ2-7 and V is TRBV4-2; D might be TRBD1 (6 bases). The CDR3 region is CASSRNRVPYEQYF. CDR3 nucleotides: TGTGCCAGCAGCCGGAACAGGGTGCCCTACGAGCAGTACTTC.